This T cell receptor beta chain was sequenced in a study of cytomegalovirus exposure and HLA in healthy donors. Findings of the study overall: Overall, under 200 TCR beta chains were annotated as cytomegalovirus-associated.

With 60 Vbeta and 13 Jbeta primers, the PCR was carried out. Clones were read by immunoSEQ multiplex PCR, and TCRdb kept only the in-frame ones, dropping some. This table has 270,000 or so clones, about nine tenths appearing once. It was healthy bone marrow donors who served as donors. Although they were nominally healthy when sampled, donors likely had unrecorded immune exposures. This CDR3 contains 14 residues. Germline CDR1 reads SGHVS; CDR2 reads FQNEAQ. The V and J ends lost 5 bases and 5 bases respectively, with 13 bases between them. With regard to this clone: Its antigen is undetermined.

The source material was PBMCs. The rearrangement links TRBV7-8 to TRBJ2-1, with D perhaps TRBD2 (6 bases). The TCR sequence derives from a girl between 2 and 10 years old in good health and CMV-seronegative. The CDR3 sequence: CASSPGTWNNEQFF. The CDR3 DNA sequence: TGTGCCAGCAGCCCCGGGACTTGGAACAATGAGCAGTTCTTC.